This passage covers 12 T cell receptor beta chains from one sample sequenced in a study of blood T cell repertoires in COVID-19. TCRdb keeps only in-frame clones here, not all; method: immunoSEQ multiplex PCR. The table lists fewer than 300,000 clones, over 75% of them singletons. Sequenced input: peripheral blood. These receptors were obtained from a woman aged 30 to 39 with acute or convalescent COVID-19.

The count of this clone is one. The chain is built from TRBV30 and TRBJ1-1; TRBD1 might be the D (6 bases). The CDR3 is 15 residues long. The V end lost 3 bases, the J end lost 0 bases, and 14 bases lay between the germline ends. Germline V gene sequence: CDR1 GTSNPN, CDR2 SVGIG (reference sequence). CDR3 in amino acids: CAWSWAGAMNTEAFF. DNA of the CDR3: TGTGCCTGGAGCTGGGCAGGGGCTATGAACACTGAAGCTTTCTTT.

This clone was seen just once. The rearrangement links TRBV30 to TRBJ1-4; D is possibly TRBD1 (5 bases). Germline loops: CDR1 GTSNPN, CDR2 SVGIG (reference sequence). The CDR3 has 20 residues. Between the trimmed V and J ends, which lost 0 bases and 6 bases, there was a span of 29 bases. As DNA, the CDR3 is TGTGCCTGGAGTGTAAGCTCCCTCCGGGGTCCAGGGCGGGAGTATGAAAAACTGTTTTTT. It codes for CAWSVSSLRGPGREYEKLFF.

This clone was seen a single time. This chain joins TRBV29-1 and TRBJ1-2, with TRBD1 identical over 7 bases. Germline CDR1 reads SQVTM; CDR2 reads ANQGSEA. The CDR3 is 12 amino acids. The trim removed 3 bases at V and 13 bases at J, leaving 11 bases unmatched. The CDR3 spells CSVDPSGTVPTF. The CDR3 region has the DNA TGCAGCGTTGACCCCTCCGGGACAGTTCCCACCTTC.

The chain combines TRBV2 with TRBJ1-5, with 9 nucleotides matching TRBD1. The CDR3 contains 15 residues. CDR1 is SNHLY and CDR2 is FYNNEI in the germline V gene. The junction had 7 bases not matched to a gene; V was cut back by 4 bases and J by 6 bases. The CDR3 coding sequence is TGTGCCAGCAGTGCCGGGACAGGGAGAAGTCAGCCCCAGCATTTT. Residues: CASSAGTGRSQPQHF.

This sequence joins TRBV28 and TRBJ1-2; 8 bases match TRBD1. The V gene end was trimmed by 5 bases and the J gene end by 4 bases; junction bases not matched to a gene: 3. Looked up from germline, CDR1 is MDHEN and CDR2 is SYDVKM. The CDR3 is 13 residues long. This chain's CDR3 is CASSLQGVYGYTF. For the CDR3, the DNA is TGTGCCAGCAGTCTACAGGGGGTCTATGGCTACACCTTC.

In its sample, this clone was seen a few times. The chain joins TRBV19 to TRBJ1-5; D not resolved. V was cut by 9 bases and J by 9 bases, with 9 bases left in between. The CDR3 is 10 amino acids. The V gene's germline CDR1 is LNHDA and CDR2 SQIVND (reference sequence). CDR3 sequence (DNA): TGTGCCAGCTTCGGTCCGCCCCAGCATTTT. Translating it yields CASFGPPQHF. The entire variable domain, with the rest obtained from reference TRBV19 and TRBJ1-5, is as follows: DGGITQSPKYLFRKEGQNVTLSCEQNLNHDAMYWYRQDPGQGLRLIYYSQIVNDFQKGDIAEGYSVSREKKESFPLTVTSAQKNPTAFYLCASFGPPQHFGDGTRLSIL.

The chain has TRBV30 and TRBJ2-3; TRBD1 is a possible D gene (7 bases). The germline V gene encodes CDR1 GTSNPN and CDR2 SVGIG (reference sequence). There are 16 residues in the CDR3. The V end was cut by 0 bases, the J end by 5 bases, with 18 bases between. The CDR3 coding sequence is TGTGCCTGGAGTGTCGAGTCCCAGGGGGGAGAAGATACGCAGTATTTT. It specifies CAWSVESQGGEDTQYF.

The chain carries TRBV7-2 and TRBJ2-1; the match to TRBD2 covers 9 bases. CDR3 length: 17 amino acids. From germline, CDR1 is SGHTA and CDR2 FQGNSA. V shed 5 bases and J 2 bases; nucleotides not matched to a gene: 10. CDR3 coding DNA: TGTGCCAGCAGCCCAGGTCAGGCTAGCGGGGCCTACAATGAGCAGTTCTTC. This gives the protein CASSPGQASGAYNEQFF.

The V call is TRBV5-6, the J call TRBJ1-2; perhaps TRBD1 as D (6 bases). CDR3 length: 13 residues. V lost 4 bases to trimming and J lost 2 bases, with 9 bases between them. The germline CDR1 and CDR2 sequences are SGHDT and YYEEEE. CDR3 region: CASSQDRNYGYTF. CDR3 DNA sequence: TGTGCCAGCAGCCAAGACAGGAACTATGGCTACACCTTC. Based on the CDR3 plus reference TRBV5-6 and TRBJ1-2, the full variable domain is DAGVTQSPTHLIKTRGQQVTLRCSPKSGHDTVSWYQQALGQGPQFIFQYYEEEERQRGNFPDRFSGHQFPNYSSELNVNALLLGDSALYLCASSQDRNYGYTFGSGTRLTVV.

This chain links TRBV11-2 with TRBJ2-1, with 11 bases identical to TRBD2. With V trimmed by 5 bases and J by 0 bases, 9 bases remained unmatched. The CDR3 contains 18 residues. The germline V gene has CDR1 SGHAT and CDR2 FQNNGV. The CDR3 loop reads CASSRELAGAFSYNEQFF. CDR3 DNA: TGTGCCAGCAGCCGAGAACTAGCGGGGGCTTTCTCCTACAATGAGCAGTTCTTC.

This clone was seen once. This chain connects TRBV5-1 to TRBJ1-6, with 8 nucleotides matching TRBD1. V trimming: 0 bases; J trimming: 5 bases; junction bases outside the gene matches: 1. Per germline, CDR1 SGHRS and CDR2 YFSETQ. This CDR3 has 15 residues. The CDR3 nucleotides read TGCGCCAGCAGCTTGGGCAGGGGGCATAATTCACCCCTCCACTTT. It specifies CASSLGRGHNSPLHF.

The genes are TRBV5-8 and TRBJ2-3, with TRBD1 identical over 7 bases. CDR3 length: 15 amino acids. CDR1 is SGHTS, CDR2 YDEGEE, per germline. V lost 4 bases, J lost 2 bases, and 7 bases stayed unmatched. CDR3 DNA: TGTGCCAGCAGCCTAGGAACAGGGGACACAGATACGCAGTATTTT. As protein: CASSLGTGDTDTQYF.